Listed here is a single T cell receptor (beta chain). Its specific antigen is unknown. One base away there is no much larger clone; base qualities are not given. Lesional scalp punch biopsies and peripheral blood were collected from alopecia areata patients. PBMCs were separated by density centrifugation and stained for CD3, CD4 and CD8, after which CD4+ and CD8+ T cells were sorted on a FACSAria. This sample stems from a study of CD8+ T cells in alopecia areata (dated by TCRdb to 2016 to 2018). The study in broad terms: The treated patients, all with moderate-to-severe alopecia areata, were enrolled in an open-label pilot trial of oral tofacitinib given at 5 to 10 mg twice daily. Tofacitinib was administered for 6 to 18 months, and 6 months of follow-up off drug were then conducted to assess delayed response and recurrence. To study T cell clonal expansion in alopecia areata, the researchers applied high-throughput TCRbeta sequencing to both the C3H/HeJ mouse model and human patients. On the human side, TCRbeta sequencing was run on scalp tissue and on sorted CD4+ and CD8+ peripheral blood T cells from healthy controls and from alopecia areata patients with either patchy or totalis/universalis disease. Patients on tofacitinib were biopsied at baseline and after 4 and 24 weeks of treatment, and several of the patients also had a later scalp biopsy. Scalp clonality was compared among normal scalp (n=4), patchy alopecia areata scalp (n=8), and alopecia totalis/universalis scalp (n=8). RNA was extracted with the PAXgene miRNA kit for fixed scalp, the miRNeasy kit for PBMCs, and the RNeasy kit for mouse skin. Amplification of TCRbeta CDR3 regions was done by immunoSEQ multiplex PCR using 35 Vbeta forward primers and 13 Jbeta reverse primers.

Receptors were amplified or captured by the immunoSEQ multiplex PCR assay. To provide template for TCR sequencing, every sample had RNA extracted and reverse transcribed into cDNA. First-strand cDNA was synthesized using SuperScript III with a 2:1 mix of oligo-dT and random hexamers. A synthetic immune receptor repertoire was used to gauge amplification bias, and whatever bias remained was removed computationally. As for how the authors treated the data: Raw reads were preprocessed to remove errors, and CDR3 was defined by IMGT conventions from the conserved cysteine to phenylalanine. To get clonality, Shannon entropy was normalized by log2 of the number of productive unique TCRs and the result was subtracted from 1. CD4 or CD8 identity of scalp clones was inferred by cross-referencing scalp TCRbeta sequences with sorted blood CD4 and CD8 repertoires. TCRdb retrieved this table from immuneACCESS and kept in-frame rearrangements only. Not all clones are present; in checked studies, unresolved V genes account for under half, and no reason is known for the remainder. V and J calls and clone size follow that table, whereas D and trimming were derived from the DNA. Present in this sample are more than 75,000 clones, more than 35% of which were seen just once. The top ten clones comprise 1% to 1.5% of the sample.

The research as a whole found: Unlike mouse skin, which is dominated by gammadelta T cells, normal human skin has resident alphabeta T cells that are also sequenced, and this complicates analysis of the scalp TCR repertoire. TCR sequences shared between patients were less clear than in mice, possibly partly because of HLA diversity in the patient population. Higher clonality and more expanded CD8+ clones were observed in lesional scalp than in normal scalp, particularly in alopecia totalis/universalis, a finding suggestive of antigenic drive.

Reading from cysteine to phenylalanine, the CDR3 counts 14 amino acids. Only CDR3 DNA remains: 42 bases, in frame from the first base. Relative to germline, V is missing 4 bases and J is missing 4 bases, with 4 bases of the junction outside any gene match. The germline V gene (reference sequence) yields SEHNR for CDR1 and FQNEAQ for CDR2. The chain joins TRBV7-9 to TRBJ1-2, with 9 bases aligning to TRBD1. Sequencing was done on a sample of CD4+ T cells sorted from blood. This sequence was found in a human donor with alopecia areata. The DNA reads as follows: TGTGCCAGCAGCTCAGTGACAGGGGGCTATGGCTACACCTTC. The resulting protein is CASSSVTGGYGYTF.